These 30 T cell receptor beta chains originate from one sample sequenced in a study of T cells in women clearing cervical HPV infection. Data came from immunoSEQ multiplex PCR; TCRdb stores just in-frame clones and leaves some out. In all, the sample yields about 31,000 clones. The sample taken for sequencing was blood buffy coat. The receptor source for this set is a woman between 18 and 70 years old with a cervical HPV16 infection that either progressed to CIN3+ or cleared (not recorded which).

The CDR3 region is CASSPTGGYGQYF. Partial CDR3 DNA: TGTGCCAGCAGCCCTACGGGGGGATATGGT. The V and J genes are TRBV7-2 and TRBJ2-4, with 7 bases identical to TRBD2. Sequencing ends 3 residues short of the CDR3 end; the germline J gene provides the rest. The CDR3 has 13 residues. CDR1 and CDR2 from the germline V gene are SGHTA and FQGNSA.

A word on this clone: The read ends 3 residues shy of where the CDR3 ends; the end is completed using the germline J gene. J is TRBJ2-5 and V is TRBV27; 8 nucleotides line up with TRBD1. Losses at the gene ends were 9 bases for V and 6 bases for J; bases not matched to a gene: 21. The CDR3 loop spans 17 amino acids. The germline gives CDR1 MNHEY, CDR2 SMNVEV (reference sequence). The CDR3 DNA, read in part, is TGTGCCAGTTCCCGGGACAGGCTGAGTGGGAACTTACAGACC. Protein sequence: CASSRDRLSGNLQT. In full, the CDR3 is CASSRDRLSGNLQTQYF.

Details on this clone: The DNA ends 3 residues before the CDR3 does, and the rest of the CDR3 is filled in from the germline J gene. The chain is built from TRBV5-1 and TRBJ2-5; the match to TRBD2 covers 12 bases. CDR1 and CDR2 from the germline V gene are SGHRS and YFSETQ. The ends lost 5 bases at V and 3 bases at J; junction bases unmatched: 5. This CDR3 region has 15 residues. Partial CDR3 DNA: TGCGCCAGCAGAGGACTAGCGGGATCGGAAGAGACC. This sequence encodes CASRGLAGSEET. The entire CDR3 is CASRGLAGSEETQYF.

Regarding this clone: Sequencing ends 3 residues short of the CDR3 end; the germline J gene provides the rest. The gene calls are TRBV6-1 and TRBJ1-2; weak D call: TRBD1 (5 bases). CDR1 and CDR2 (germline): MNHNS, SASEGT. Trimming removed 3 bases at V and 4 bases at J, with 9 bases between. The CDR3 spans 13 residues. The CDR3 loop reads CASSDTGAYGYTF. Partial CDR3 DNA: TGTGCCAGCAGTGACACAGGTGCCTATGGC.

The CDR3 spells CASSLGQVLTDTQYF. The CDR3 bases that were read are TGTGCCAGCAGCTTGGGACAGGTGCTCACAGATACG. The chain carries TRBV5-6 and TRBJ2-3; a weak D match, TRBD1 (6 bases). The CDR3 extends 3 residues past the end of the read, so its final part is completed from the germline J gene. CDR3 length: 15 amino acids. V was pared by 0 bases and J by 2 bases, with 10 bases between. CDR1 is SGHDT and CDR2 is YYEEEE in the germline V gene.

A word on this clone: The read ends 3 residues before the CDR3 terminus; that terminus is restored from the germline J gene. The rearrangement links TRBV19 to TRBJ2-2; a possible D gene is TRBD1 (6 bases). Trimming took off 6 bases at V and 4 bases at J, with 15 bases between the two ends. CDR3 length: 15 amino acids. Germline CDR1 and CDR2: LNHDA and SQIVND (reference sequence). This chain's CDR3 is CASRASGGPTGELFF. The CDR3 DNA, read in part, is TGTGCCAGTAGGGCTAGTGGGGGCCCCACCGGGGAG.

Worth noting for this clone: The read stops 3 residues short of the end of the CDR3; the missing end is completed from the germline J gene. The chain joins TRBV20-1 to TRBJ2-7, with D perhaps matching TRBD2 (6 bases). Trimming pared 7 bases from V and 5 bases from J, leaving 18 bases between. This CDR3 has 13 residues. The germline V gene encodes CDR1 DFQATT and CDR2 SNEGSKA (reference sequence). The CDR3 reads CSVPGGTRNEQYF. The sequenced part of the CDR3 DNA is TGCAGTGTCCCCGGGGGAACGAGGAACGAG.

For this clone: Read sequence stops 3 residues before the CDR3 end, and the germline J gene provides the missing end. The V call is TRBV5-5, the J call TRBJ2-7; 10 bases align to TRBD1. From germline, CDR1 is SGHKS and CDR2 YYEKEE (reference sequence). Losses at the gene ends were 4 bases for V and 6 bases for J; bases not matched to a gene: 7. There are 14 residues in the CDR3. The sequenced part of the CDR3 DNA is TGTGCCAGCAGCCGAGACAGGGGGCTAAGCGAG. It encodes CASSRDRGLSE. The entire CDR3 is CASSRDRGLSEQYF.

Turning to this clone: At one of its ends the junction is not consistent with the germline gene, which may arise from a read error. The read is 3 residues too short to cover the CDR3 end, so that end is filled in from the germline J gene. This chain connects TRBV4-2 to TRBJ2-2; 7 nucleotides align to TRBD2. The germline gives CDR1 LGHNA, CDR2 YNFKEQ. The CDR3 totals 18 residues. CDR3 loop: CASSQDRTRSGVTGELFF. The part of the CDR3 DNA that was read is TGCGCCAGCAGCCAAGATAGAACGAGGAGCGGGGTAACCGGGGAG.

Considering frequency, this clone is medium-sized. With the read ending 3 residues before the CDR3 end, the germline J gene is used to fill in that end. The chain joins TRBV19 to TRBJ2-5; TRBD2 matches at 9 bases. Trimming removed 3 bases from V and 4 bases from J; junction bases left unmatched: 12. This CDR3 is 17 amino acids long. The germline CDR1 and CDR2 sequences are LNHDA and SQIVND (reference sequence). The CDR3 sequence: CASSIELGLARRETQYF. The DNA read from the CDR3 is TGTGCCAGTAGTATTGAATTGGGACTAGCAAGGAGAGAGACC.

About this clone: The read terminates 3 residues before the CDR3 end, so the remaining end is supplied by the germline J gene. V is TRBV15 and J is TRBJ2-2; D perhaps matches TRBD1 (7 bases). The V end was cut by 4 bases, the J end by 1 base, with 19 bases between. Germline values: CDR1 LNHNV, CDR2 YYDKDF (reference sequence). The CDR3 extends over 18 amino acids. The CDR3 is CATSTEGAGRGNTGELFF. The CDR3 bases that were read are TGTGCCACCAGCACAGAGGGGGCGGGACGGGGGAACACCGGGGAG. The full variable domain, rest sourced from reference TRBV15 and TRBJ2-2, is DAMVIQNPRYQVTQFGKPVTLSCSQTLNHNVMYWYQQKSSQAPKLLFHYYDKDFNNEADTPDNFQSRRPNTSFCFLDIRSPGLGDTAMYLCATSTEGAGRGNTGELFFGEGSRLTVL.

About this clone: The read comes to an end 3 residues before the CDR3 does, leaving the germline J gene to fill in the end. The gene calls are TRBV19 and TRBJ1-2; the D is unclear. This CDR3 is built from 18 residues. CDR1 LNHDA and CDR2 SQIVND come from the germline V gene (reference sequence). This chain's CDR3 is CASSPRPLAALAKNIYTF. CDR3 DNA (partial): TGTGCCAGTAGCCCCCGACCGCTAGCGGCTCTAGCCAAAAACATC.

Remarks on this clone: With the read ending 3 residues before the CDR3 end, the germline J gene is used to fill in that end. V is TRBV30 and J is TRBJ2-7; the D gene is possibly TRBD1 (6 bases). Trimming removed 2 bases at V and 6 bases at J, with 17 bases between. This CDR3 region has 14 residues. From germline, CDR1 is GTSNPN and CDR2 SVGIG (reference sequence). CDR3 bases read: TGTGCCTGGAGTCTACGGGGACACGGAGCCGAG. Residues: CAWSLRGHGAE. The complete CDR3 sequence is CAWSLRGHGAEQYF.

About this clone: The sequenced fragment ends 3 residues before the CDR3 boundary, so the rest is inferred from the germline J gene. The chain carries TRBV29-1 and TRBJ1-2; 10 positions match TRBD1. The V segment lost 4 bases and the J segment 6 bases; nucleotides outside the gene matches: 14. CDR3 size: 16 residues. CDR1 is SQVTM, CDR2 ANQGSEA, per germline. Incomplete CDR3 DNA: TGCAGCGTTGGCCCCCTCTCGGACAGGGGGAGAGATGGC. This gives the protein CSVGPLSDRGRDG. The whole CDR3 protein is CSVGPLSDRGRDGYTF.

As for this clone: The missing CDR3 end, 3 residues past where the read stops, is filled in from the germline J gene. J is TRBJ2-1 and V is TRBV5-1; D perhaps matches TRBD1 (6 bases). Trimming removed 0 bases from V and 8 bases from J, with 18 bases in between. This CDR3 is built from 16 residues. Germline CDR1 is SGHRS and CDR2 is YFSETQ. CDR3 residues: CASSLEGTPSFDEQFF. CDR3 bases read: TGCGCCAGCAGCTTGGAGGGGACACCTAGTTTTGATGAG.

Concerning this clone itself: The observed sequence ends 3 residues before the CDR3 terminus, with the missing tail filled in from the germline J gene. J is TRBJ1-2 and V is TRBV6-2 or TRBV6-3; no reliable D call. CDR3 size: 13 residues. Looked up from germline, CDR1 is MNHEY and CDR2 is SVGEGT. This CDR3 reads CASSYAEVLGYTF. The sequenced part of the CDR3 DNA is TGTGCCAGCAGTTACGCGGAGGTCTTGGGC.

Regarding this clone: A junction end diverges from the germline sequence, so it may reflect a read error. The read ends 3 residues before the CDR3 terminus; that terminus is restored from the germline J gene. At the DNA level, this CDR3 is encoded by other sequences in the same sample as well. The genes are TRBV19 and TRBJ1-3, with D perhaps matching TRBD1 (5 bases). Germline V lookup: CDR1 LNHDA, CDR2 SQIVND (reference sequence). The CDR3 runs 17 residues. Incomplete CDR3 DNA: TGTGCCAGTAGTACCCTCGACAGTACCTACTCTGGAAACACA. The encoded protein is CASSTLDSTYSGNT. The whole CDR3 sequence is CASSTLDSTYSGNTIYF.

Note on this clone: The read is 3 residues too short to cover the CDR3 end, so that end is filled in from the germline J gene. The chain links TRBV7-2 to TRBJ2-2, with TRBD1 matching over 8 bases. Germline-derived CDR1 and CDR2 are SGHTA and FQGNSA. The CDR3 covers 15 residues. The sequenced part of the CDR3 DNA is TGTGCCAGCAGCTCTTACAGGGGGTCTAATTCACCG. Translating gives CASSSYRGSNSP. The whole CDR3 protein reads CASSSYRGSNSPLFF.

As regards this clone: The missing CDR3 end, 3 residues past where the read stops, is filled in from the germline J gene. The chain carries TRBV6-7 and TRBJ2-1, with 9 positions matching TRBD1. TRBV6-7 is an ORF; its function is uncertain. The CDR3 loop spans 14 amino acids. With V trimmed by 10 bases and J by 5 bases, 9 bases remained unmatched. The covered CDR3 bases are TGTGCCATCGGACGGGACAGGGCCCACAATGAG. It encodes CAIGRDRAHNE. The entire CDR3 protein reads CAIGRDRAHNEQFF.

Note on this clone: The read ends 3 residues shy of where the CDR3 ends; the end is completed using the germline J gene. Distinct nucleotide sequences in the sample also encode this CDR3. The rearrangement links TRBV19 to TRBJ1-2; D is possibly TRBD1 (5 bases). The germline gives CDR1 LNHDA, CDR2 SQIVND (reference sequence). This CDR3 is built from 12 residues. The CDR3 reads CASSILDNDYTF. The CDR3 bases that were read are TGTGCCAGTAGTATTCTGGACAATGAC.

CDR3 region: CASSSTGNTEAFF. The covered CDR3 bases are TGTGCCAGCAGCTCGACAGGTAACACTGAA. The chain links TRBV7-9 to TRBJ1-1; the D gene is possibly TRBD1 (6 bases). The read terminates 3 residues before the CDR3 end, so the remaining end is supplied by the germline J gene. Trimming removed 4 bases from V and 2 bases from J, with 8 bases in between. The CDR3 has 13 residues. Germline CDR1 reads SEHNR; CDR2 reads FQNEAQ (reference sequence).

A word on this clone: With the read ending 3 residues before the CDR3 end, the germline J gene is used to fill in that end. The chain couples TRBV10-3 to TRBJ2-5, with D possibly being TRBD2 (5 bases). The CDR3 contains 13 residues. V gave up 2 bases and J gave up 5 bases, with 9 bases separating them. Germline lookup yields CDR1 ENHRY and CDR2 SYGVKD. The CDR3 DNA, read in part, is TGTGCCATCAGTGAGCGGGGAGTGGAGACC. Its translation: CAISERGVET. The entire CDR3 is CAISERGVETQYF.

The sequenced part of the CDR3 DNA is TGTGCCAGTAGTCTGAGCGGGGGGGCTTATAATGAC. This codes for CASSLSGGAYND. The CDR3 reads in full as CASSLSGGAYNDYTF. V usage is TRBV19 and J usage is TRBJ1-2, with D possibly matching TRBD1 (6 bases). The CDR3 goes on 3 residues after the read ends, and that part is filled in from the germline J gene. The CDR3 has 15 amino acids. The germline CDR1 and CDR2 sequences are LNHDA and SQIVND (reference sequence).

A note on this clone: Read sequence stops 3 residues before the CDR3 end, and the germline J gene provides the missing end. V usage is TRBV20-1 and J usage is TRBJ1-5; 9 positions match TRBD1. V gave up 2 bases and J gave up 4 bases; unmatched junction bases: 6. The CDR3 spans 15 residues. Germline CDR1 and CDR2: DFQATT and SNEGSKA (reference sequence). CDR3 residues: CSARTSTGGNQPQHF. CDR3 DNA, as far as it was read: TGCAGTGCTAGAACTTCGACAGGGGGGAATCAGCCC.

With respect to this clone: The sequence runs out 3 residues before the end of the CDR3; the remainder is reconstructed from the germline J gene. The rearrangement links TRBV6-1 to TRBJ1-6; tentatively, D is TRBD1 (5 bases). Germline CDR1 reads MNHNS; CDR2 reads SASEGT. CDR3 length: 13 residues. This chain's CDR3 is CASSVQDYSPLHF. The covered CDR3 bases are TGTGCCAGCAGTGTACAGGATTACTCCCCC.

On this clone: The read is 3 residues too short to cover the CDR3 end, so that end is filled in from the germline J gene. The rearrangement links TRBV19 to TRBJ1-4; the D gene is possibly TRBD1 (5 bases). The germline V gene has CDR1 LNHDA and CDR2 SQIVND (reference sequence). The CDR3 length is 16 residues. The CDR3 region is CASTVFWDSGANVLFF. CDR3 DNA, as far as it was read: TGTGCCAGTACCGTTTTCTGGGACTCTGGGGCCAACGTA.

The CDR3 loop is CASSLGQASNQPQYF. CDR3 bases read: TGTGCCAGCAGCTTGGGACAGGCCAGCAATCAGCCG. J is TRBJ2-3 and V is TRBV7-2; 8 nucleotides match TRBD1. The CDR3 goes on 3 residues after the read ends, and that part is filled in from the germline J gene. Germline CDR1 SGHTA, CDR2 FQGNSA. This CDR3 has 15 residues. Together with reference TRBV7-2 and TRBJ2-3, the CDR3 gives the full variable domain: GAGVSQSPSNKVTEKGKDVELRCDPISGHTALYWYRQSLGQGLEFLIYFQGNSAPDKSGLPSDRFSAERTGGSVSTLTIQRTQQEDSAVYLCASSLGQASNQPQYFGPGTRLTVL.

As concerns this clone: Coverage ceases 3 residues before the CDR3 finishes, and the germline J gene fills in the end. The rearrangement uses TRBV7-2 and TRBJ2-7; 8 nucleotides agree with TRBD1. The CDR3 consists of 13 residues. Germline CDR1 is SGHTA and CDR2 is FQGNSA. Trimming took 5 bases from V and 3 from J; bases not matched to a gene: 3. The CDR3 bases that were read are TGTGCCAGCAGCCGAGGACAGGGCTACGAG. Translating gives CASSRGQGYE. Given in full, the CDR3 is CASSRGQGYEQYF.

A remark on this clone: Sequencing ends 3 residues short of the CDR3 end; the germline J gene provides the rest. The rearrangement links TRBV18 to TRBJ1-1, with TRBD1 as a possible D gene (6 bases). The CDR3 runs 14 residues. The germline V gene encodes CDR1 KGHSH and CDR2 LQKENI. Partial CDR3 DNA: TGTGCCAGCTCACACCCGGACAGCCCCAATGAG. Protein sequence: CASSHPDSPNE. In full, the CDR3 reads CASSHPDSPNEAFF. The full variable domain, with the rest looked up from reference TRBV18 and TRBJ1-1, is NAGVMQNPRHLVRRRGQEARLRCSPMKGHSHVYWYRQLPEEGLKFMVYLQKENIIDESGMPKERFSAEFPKEGPSILRIQQVVRGDSAAYFCASSHPDSPNEAFFGQGTRLTVV.

For this clone: An end of the junction differs from the germline gene, which may be a read error. The CDR3 end lies 3 residues beyond the end of the read and is filled in from the germline J gene. The rearrangement uses TRBV30 and TRBJ2-1; D is unresolved. Germline-derived CDR1 and CDR2 are GTSNPN and SVGIG (reference sequence). CDR3 length: 13 amino acids. The sequenced CDR3 bases are TGTGCCTGGAGCCTAGGATCCTCCAATGAG. It is translated as CAWSLGSSNE. The whole CDR3 protein reads CAWSLGSSNEQFF.